These 16 T cell receptor beta chains originate from one sample sequenced in a study of Ad26.COV2.S vaccination and SARS-CoV-2 variants (dated by TCRdb to about 2021). Taken with the paper, the label for treatment or condition translates to: about 20 received Ad26.COV2.S at low or high dose, single or two shots; five or six received placebo; per-sample allocation not given. Repertoires of vaccine and placebo recipients were sequenced from samples collected on day 63 after the first injection. Library preparation was by the immunoSEQ multiplex PCR assay. TCRdb re-hosts the immuneACCESS table, in-frame sequences only. Its copies lack some clones; in the studies checked, an unresolved V gene accounts for under half of them, and the cause for the rest is not known. The sample table holds roughly 400,000 clones, of which 90% were seen once. The top ten hold less than 5.5% of the sample. The sample in question was peripheral blood, obtained in a trial of Ad26.COV2.S vaccine versus placebo. These TCRs come from a person aged 18-65 years who received the Ad26.COV2.S COVID-19 vaccine or a placebo.

The chain links TRBV5-6 to TRBJ2-7; possible D gene TRBD2, 5 bases. The CDR3 length is 14 residues. V was cut by 0 bases and J by 2 bases, with 9 bases left in between. Germline lookup yields CDR1 SGHDT and CDR2 YYEEEE. CDR3 nucleotide sequence: TGTGCCAGCAGCTTGGAACTAGAAACCTACGAGCAGTACTTC. Residues: CASSLELETYEQYF.

The rearrangement links TRBV27 to TRBJ1-5, with D possibly matching TRBD1 (5 bases). V was clipped by 4 bases and J by 11 bases, with 9 bases between them. There are 11 residues in the CDR3. CDR1 MNHEY and CDR2 SMNVEV come from the germline V gene (reference sequence). The DNA of the CDR3 is TGTGCCAGCAGTTCCGGGGGGGCCCAGCATTTT. It translates to CASSSGGAQHF.

V is TRBV2 and J is TRBJ2-3; D not resolved. CDR3 length: 13 residues. Germline assignment: CDR1 SNHLY and CDR2 FYNNEI. Between the trimmed V and J ends, which lost 5 bases and 0 bases, there was a span of 6 bases. CDR3 amino acids: CASSSESTDTQYF. The CDR3 DNA reads TGTGCCAGCAGTAGCGAAAGCACAGATACGCAGTATTTT. Complete variable domain (other parts from reference TRBV2 and TRBJ2-3): EPEVTQTPSHQVTQMGQEVILRCVPISNHLYFYWYRQILGQKVEFLVSFYNNEISEKSEIFDDQFSVERPDGSNFTLKIRSTKLEDSAMYFCASSSESTDTQYFGPGTRLTVL.

This sequence joins TRBV24-1 and TRBJ2-1; TRBD1 aligns across 7 bases. Trimming cost V 7 bases and J 0 bases; bases outside gene matches: 2. Germline values: CDR1 KGHDR, CDR2 SFDVKD. The CDR3 contains 14 residues. CDR3 coding DNA: TGTGCCACCAGCAGACAGGGCTCCTACAATGAGCAGTTCTTC. It is translated as CATSRQGSYNEQFF.

The CDR3 is CASSLRRGEKLFF. The CDR3 DNA reads as TGTGCCAGCAGCTTACGCAGGGGTGAAAAACTGTTTTTT. This chain joins TRBV5-5 and TRBJ1-4, with D possibly being TRBD1 (6 bases). V gave up 2 bases and J gave up 7 bases, with 9 bases separating them. Germline loops: CDR1 SGHKS, CDR2 YYEKEE (reference sequence). This CDR3 has 13 amino acids.

The chain links TRBV5-1 to TRBJ2-1; TRBD2 might be the D (5 bases). The germline V and J ends were trimmed by 4 bases and 0 bases, with 14 bases remaining between them. The CDR3 covers 16 residues. Germline CDR1 and CDR2: SGHRS and YFSETQ. CDR3 DNA sequence: TGCGCCAGCAGCCTTCTCGTGGGGAGCTCCTACAATGAGCAGTTCTTC. Translating gives CASSLLVGSSYNEQFF.

The rearrangement joins TRBV30 to TRBJ2-1; D not resolved. Germline CDR1 reads GTSNPN; CDR2 reads SVGIG (reference sequence). Trimming left V 1 base short and J 4 bases short, with 5 bases between. This CDR3 is 12 amino acids long. CDR3: CAWSDRYNEQFF. In nucleotides, the CDR3 is TGTGCCTGGAGTGATCGATACAATGAGCAGTTCTTC.

The chain joins TRBV7-8 to TRBJ2-1, with 11 bases identical to TRBD2. The germline CDR1 and CDR2 sequences are SGHVS and FQNEAQ. CDR3 length: 17 amino acids. V shed 2 bases and J 0 bases; nucleotides not matched to a gene: 3. CDR3 DNA sequence: TGTGCCAGCAGCTTAAAGGGACTAGCGGACTCCTACAATGAGCAGTTCTTC. Protein product: CASSLKGLADSYNEQFF. Drawing the rest from reference TRBV7-8 and TRBJ2-1, the complete variable domain is GAGVSQSPRYKVAKRGQDVALRCDPISGHVSLFWYQQALGQGPEFLTYFQNEAQLDKSGLPSDRFFAERPEGSVSTLKIQRTQQEDSAVYLCASSLKGLADSYNEQFFGPGTRLTVL.

The chain couples TRBV5-6 to TRBJ2-1; TRBD2 aligns across 12 bases. This CDR3 is built from 16 residues. Trimming at V came to 4 bases and at J to 6 bases, leaving 8 bases not matched to a gene. CDR1 is SGHDT and CDR2 is YYEEEE in the germline V gene. CDR3 bases: TGTGCCAGCAGCCGACCGACTAGCGGGAGCTTCAATGAGCAGTTCTTC. Its translation: CASSRPTSGSFNEQFF.

This chain links TRBV27 with TRBJ2-7; TRBD2 agrees at 9 bases. The CDR3 extends over 14 amino acids. Trimming took 2 bases from V and 4 from J; bases not matched to a gene: 3. In germline, CDR1 is MNHEY, CDR2 SMNVEV (reference sequence). CDR3 residues: CASSLGSGGYEQYF. The CDR3 DNA is TGTGCCAGCAGTTTAGGTAGCGGGGGTTACGAGCAGTACTTC.

The rearrangement links TRBV9 to TRBJ2-3; 12 positions agree with TRBD2. This CDR3 region has 16 residues. Germline V gives CDR1 SGDLS, CDR2 YYNGEE. The ends lost 1 base at V and 4 bases at J; junction bases unmatched: 4. For the CDR3, the DNA is TGTGCCAGCAGCGTAAGCTCTAGCGGGAGGGCAGATACGCAGTATTTT. Amino acid sequence: CASSVSSSGRADTQYF. Complete variable domain (other parts from reference TRBV9 and TRBJ2-3): DSGVTQTPKHLITATGQRVTLRCSPRSGDLSVYWYQQSLDQGLQFLIQYYNGEERAKGNILERFSAQQFPDLHSELNLSSLELGDSALYFCASSVSSSGRADTQYFGPGTRLTVL.

In the case of this clone: The same CDR3 can be traced to other DNA sequences in this sample. This chain uses TRBV24-1 with TRBJ1-1, with TRBD1 identical over 10 bases. The ends lost 7 bases at V and 5 bases at J; junction bases unmatched: 3. The CDR3 length is 13 residues. Germline CDR1 is KGHDR and CDR2 is SFDVKD. The CDR3 coding sequence is TGTGCCACCAGGAGGACAGGGGGGACTGAAGCTTTCTTT. Encoded protein: CATRRTGGTEAFF.

The chain has TRBV5-8 and TRBJ1-5; 8 nucleotides line up with TRBD1. This CDR3 contains 17 residues. The V gene's germline CDR1 is SGHTS and CDR2 YDEGEE. The V gene end was trimmed by 1 base and the J gene end by 5 bases; junction bases not matched to a gene: 11. The CDR3 coding sequence is TGTGCCAGCAGCTTGTGGTCGGAGCAGGGGGCCGATCAGCCCCAGCATTTT. This gives the protein CASSLWSEQGADQPQHF.

The chain carries TRBV28 and TRBJ2-7, with D hard to call. CDR1 MDHEN and CDR2 SYDVKM come from the germline V gene. This CDR3 has 12 amino acids. V gave up 2 bases and J gave up 7 bases, with 9 bases separating them. The CDR3 DNA reads TGTGCCAGCAGTTTAGCCCGCAGGGAGCAGTACTTC. This gives the protein CASSLARREQYF.

CDR3 bases: TGTGCCAGCAGCCCCCCGACTAGCGGAGGCGGGGAGACCCAGTACTTC. Protein product: CASSPPTSGGGETQYF. The chain is built from TRBV13 and TRBJ2-5; 9 nucleotides match TRBD2. J gave up 5 bases and V 5 bases, and 12 bases lay outside the gene matches. The germline V gene encodes CDR1 PRHDT and CDR2 FYEKMQ (reference sequence). The CDR3 sequence is 16 residues long.

The chain has TRBV5-1 and TRBJ2-7; 12 bases line up with TRBD2. The CDR3 totals 13 residues. The V gene end was trimmed by 4 bases and the J gene end by 10 bases; junction bases not matched to a gene: 6. CDR1 and CDR2 (germline): SGHRS, YFSETQ. This CDR3 reads CASSQTSGSTQYF. The CDR3 bases are TGCGCCAGCAGCCAGACTAGCGGGAGCACTCAGTACTTC.